Listed below are T cell receptor beta chains from one sample, sequenced in a study of T cell repertoires in cytomegalovirus infection. Each CDR3 protein is one row after TCRdb ran MiXCR on the reads. Of over 150,000 distinct CDR3 sequences in the sample, roughly an eighth were seen once. Sequencing used PBMCs. These TCRs come from a human donor in good health (CMV status not recorded). Some clones in this sample may be carry-over from other donors' samples. The CDR3 runs from the conserved cysteine through the conserved F or W. D genes are given only for firm matches. Clone size is not always given. Where it is, it says once, few, many or a class for expanded clones.

CDR3aa	CDR3nt	v_gene	abundance	d_gene	j_gene
CASSSDSLTQYF	TGTGCCAGCAGCTCGGACAGTCTTACGCAGTATTTT	TRBV7-9	many	.	TRBJ2-3
CASSAGRYNEQFF	TGTGCCAGCAGTGCCGGACGCTACAATGAGCAGTTCTTC	TRBV28	.	.	TRBJ2-1
CASSPGGVIGNTIYF	TGTGCCAGCAGCCCCGGTGGGGTGATTGGAAACACCATATATTTT	TRBV7-2	many	.	TRBJ1-3
CSVCSSGTGAEKLFF	TGCAGCGTTTGCTCCTCCGGGACAGGGGCGGAAAAACTGTTTTTT	TRBV29-1	few	TRBD1	TRBJ1-4
CASSASGTGIYEQYF	TGTGCCAGCAGCGCTTCCGGGACGGGAATCTACGAGCAGTACTTC	TRBV7-2	many	.	TRBJ2-7
CASRGTGADYGYTF	TGTGCCAGCAGGGGGACGGGGGCTGACTATGGCTACACCTTC	TRBV7-6	many	.	TRBJ1-2
CASSLKAPGSTGELFF	TGCGCCAGCAGCCTAAAGGCGCCTGGGAGCACCGGGGAGCTGTTTTTT	TRBV4-3	few	.	TRBJ2-2
CSVVKRGYEQFF	TGCAGCGTCGTTAAAAGGGGGTATGAGCAGTTCTTC	TRBV29-1	.	.	TRBJ2-1
CASSRQQGLNSPLHF	TGTGCCAGCAGCAGACAACAGGGGTTGAATTCACCCCTCCACTTT	TRBV11-1	.	TRBD1	TRBJ1-6
CSASASKGVTDTQYF	TGCAGTGCTAGTGCTAGCAAGGGAGTCACAGATACGCAGTATTTT	TRBV20-1	.	.	TRBJ2-3
CASSPRTAADTQYF	TGTGCCAGCAGCCCTCGGACAGCGGCAGATACGCAGTATTTT	TRBV7-9	many	.	TRBJ2-3
CASSLEPGNYEQYF	TGCGCCAGCAGCTTGGAGCCGGGGAACTACGAGCAGTACTTC	TRBV5-1	few	.	TRBJ2-7
CASSHVTGMDIQYF	TGTGCCAGCAGCCACGTCACAGGGATGGACATTCAGTACTTC	TRBV14	.	.	TRBJ2-4